The 15 T cell receptor beta chains listed next were all sequenced from one sample in a study of radiotherapy plus CTLA-4 blockade in lung cancer. Profiled with immunoSEQ multiplex PCR; TCRdb holds only in-frame clones, not every one. Of around 37,000 clones listed, around 70% are singletons. Sequenced here: peripheral blood, sampled from a patient treated with radiotherapy plus ipilimumab. The receptors derive from a human donor with non-small cell lung cancer who had stable disease on radiotherapy plus ipilimumab.

The CDR3 DNA is TGTGCCAGCAGCTTCCGGGACAGGGTTGGGGCTTTCTTT. It specifies CASSFRDRVGAFF. The chain joins TRBV7-8 to TRBJ1-1; TRBD1 matches at 9 bases. J lost 11 bases, V lost 3 bases, and 7 bases had no gene match. CDR3 size: 13 residues. CDR1 and CDR2 (germline): SGHVS, FQNEAQ.

The V and J genes are TRBV28 and TRBJ2-7, with TRBD1 matching 7 bases. This CDR3 is 13 amino acids long. Germline CDR1 reads MDHEN; CDR2 reads SYDVKM. V shed 5 bases and J 4 bases; nucleotides not matched to a gene: 5. CDR3 region: CASSRTGTYEQYF. The CDR3 DNA follows: TGTGCCAGCAGTAGGACAGGAACGTACGAGCAGTACTTC.

This rearrangement joins TRBV25-1 to TRBJ1-4; no definite D call. Germline values: CDR1 MGHDK, CDR2 SYGVNS. The CDR3 loop spans 13 amino acids. V was cut by 2 bases and J by 11 bases, with 12 bases left in between. The CDR3 protein is CASSEGWQNKLFF. The CDR3 DNA reads TGTGCCAGCAGTGAAGGTTGGCAGAACAAACTGTTTTTT. The variable domain in full, with the rest retrieved from reference TRBV25-1 and TRBJ1-4, is EADIYQTPRYLVIGTGKKITLECSQTMGHDKMYWYQQDPGMELHLIHYSYGVNSTEKGDLSSESTVSRIRTEHFPLTLESARPSHTSQYLCASSEGWQNKLFFGSGTQLSVL.

The V and J genes are TRBV10-2 and TRBJ2-7, with a possible D match to TRBD2 (6 bases). Trimming removed 2 bases from V and 6 bases from J, with 17 bases in between. CDR3 length: 15 amino acids. Germline-derived CDR1 and CDR2 are WSHSY and SAAADI. The CDR3 coding sequence is TGCGCCAGCAGTGAGGTTGGGGGGTTCGCGTTCGAGCAGTACTTC. It is translated as CASSEVGGFAFEQYF.

The chain employs TRBV19 and TRBJ2-2; 8 bases fit TRBD1. The length of the CDR3 is 15 residues. Germline assignment: CDR1 LNHDA and CDR2 SQIVND (reference sequence). Trimming removed 3 bases from V and 1 base from J; junction bases left unmatched: 1. The CDR3 protein is CASSIGTGNTGELFF. The CDR3 bases are TGTGCCAGTAGTATTGGGACAGGGAACACCGGGGAGCTGTTTTTT. Full variable domain (rest looked up from reference TRBV19 and TRBJ2-2): DGGITQSPKYLFRKEGQNVTLSCEQNLNHDAMYWYRQDPGQGLRLIYYSQIVNDFQKGDIAEGYSVSREKKESFPLTVTSAQKNPTAFYLCASSIGTGNTGELFFGEGSRLTVL.

This clone has only one observation. The chain has TRBV11-3 and TRBJ2-3; D unresolved. With 3 bases removed from V and 1 base from J, the gap between germline ends came to 11 bases. The CDR3 is 15 residues long. Germline CDR1 and CDR2: SGHNT and YENEEA. CDR3 protein: CASSFTSARTDTQYF. The CDR3 bases are TGTGCCAGCAGCTTTACCTCTGCGCGCACAGATACGCAGTATTTT.

In the case of this clone: One end of the junction varies from germline; a read error may be responsible. The J gene is TRBJ1-5, the V gene TRBV18; D is unresolved. Per germline, CDR1 KGHSH and CDR2 LQKENI. The length of the CDR3 is 14 residues. The CDR3 DNA follows: TGTGCCAGCTCACTCGCACAATTAAATCGGCCCCAGCATTTT. As protein: CASSLAQLNRPQHF. Together with reference TRBV18 and TRBJ1-5, the CDR3 gives the full variable domain: NAGVMQNPRHLVRRRGQEARLRCSPMKGHSHVYWYRQLPEEGLKFMVYLQKENIIDESGMPKERFSAEFPKEGPSILRIQQVVRGDSAAYFCASSLAQLNRPQHFGDGTRLSIL.

The chain recombines TRBV7-9 with TRBJ1-6; a possible D gene is TRBD1 (5 bases). V was clipped by 3 bases and J by 4 bases, with 10 bases between them. Germline lookup yields CDR1 SEHNR and CDR2 FQNEAQ (reference sequence). The CDR3 is 15 residues long. CDR3 nucleotides: TGTGCCAGCAGCTTCTCAGGGATATATAATTCACCCCTCCACTTT. It translates to CASSFSGIYNSPLHF.

This clone was counted a single time. The chain carries TRBV11-3 and TRBJ2-5, with 10 bases fitting TRBD2. This CDR3 comprises 14 residues. The V gene's germline CDR1 is SGHNT and CDR2 YENEEA. With V trimmed by 9 bases and J by 5 bases, 9 bases remained unmatched. The CDR3 DNA reads as TGTGCCAGTAGCGGGGGGAGGTATGAGGAGACCCAGTACTTC. Its translation: CASSGGRYEETQYF.

This clone was picked up a small number of times. V usage is TRBV5-1 and J usage is TRBJ1-2, with a weak D call TRBD1 (5 bases). The CDR3 has 13 residues. Trimming stripped 0 bases from V and 5 bases from J, with 8 bases between. The germline gives CDR1 SGHRS, CDR2 YFSETQ. DNA of the CDR3: TGCGCCAGCAGCTTGGAGGGGCTGTATGGCTACACCTTC. It yields the protein CASSLEGLYGYTF.

The chain couples TRBV27 to TRBJ1-1; 7 bases line up with TRBD1. The CDR3 is 16 amino acids. CDR1 is MNHEY, CDR2 SMNVEV, per germline (reference sequence). V was pared by 4 bases and J by 2 bases, with 10 bases of the junction left unmatched. The CDR3 sequence: CASSWAGGSLNTEAFF. The CDR3 coding sequence is TGTGCCAGCAGTTGGGCAGGGGGGAGTCTAAACACTGAAGCTTTCTTT.

The chain couples TRBV27 to TRBJ2-7; 8 bases are shared with TRBD1. V lost 5 bases and J lost 2; bases outside the gene matches: 5. The CDR3 totals 14 residues. Germline V gene data show CDR1 as MNHEY and CDR2 as SMNVEV (reference sequence). The CDR3 region has the DNA TGTGCCAGCAGTACTTGGACAGGGACCTACGAGCAGTACTTC. Its protein is CASSTWTGTYEQYF.

This clone was observed a few times. The V call is TRBV28, the J call TRBJ1-4, with 7 bases that match TRBD1. The ends lost 6 bases at V and 8 bases at J; junction bases unmatched: 12. The CDR3 runs to 15 residues. In germline, CDR1 is MDHEN, CDR2 SYDVKM. The CDR3 bases are TGTGCCAGCAGCCGACCAGCAGGGGGGAGCGAAAAACTGTTTTTT. This gives the protein CASSRPAGGSEKLFF.

The J gene is TRBJ1-2, the V gene TRBV7-9; 9 bases agree with TRBD1. V gave up 0 bases and J gave up 4 bases; unmatched junction bases: 6. The V gene's germline CDR1 is SEHNR and CDR2 FQNEAQ (reference sequence). The CDR3 spans 16 residues. CDR3 bases: TGTGCCAGCAGCTTAGCGACGGGACAGGGTGGCTATGGCTACACCTTC. It translates to CASSLATGQGGYGYTF.

CDR3 nucleotide sequence: TGTGCCAGCAGCTTAACCCGAGACAGCTTAGATGGCTACACCTTC. Translating gives CASSLTRDSLDGYTF. The rearrangement links TRBV7-9 to TRBJ1-2; a possible D gene is TRBD1 (5 bases). Germline assignment: CDR1 SEHNR and CDR2 FQNEAQ (reference sequence). The CDR3 length is 15 residues. Between the trimmed V and J ends, which lost 2 bases and 6 bases, there was a span of 16 bases.